The following is a T cell receptor beta chain sequence with its context. The sample belongs to a study of blood T cell repertoires in COVID-19. Two negative PCRs, clearance, or symptom resolution had been documented for recovered Cohort 3 donors. Profiled with immunoSEQ multiplex PCR; TCRdb holds only in-frame clones, not every one. There are 200,000 to 250,000 clones in the sample; approximately 83% occur only once, and roughly 3.5% lies in the top ten. V was clipped by 5 bases and J by 16 bases; unmatched bases: 9. This CDR3 spans 13 amino acids. The V gene's germline CDR1 is MNHEY and CDR2 SVGEGT. The V and J genes are TRBV6-2 or TRBV6-3 and TRBJ2-1; 12 bases fit TRBD2. This TCR was sampled from a woman aged 55-70 years who had recovered from COVID-19. Sequencing was done on a sample of PBMCs or T cells enriched from blood (not recorded which). CDR3 sequence (DNA): TGTGCCAGCAGTATACTAGCGGGAGGCCTCTTTTTCTTC. It specifies CASSILAGGLFFF.